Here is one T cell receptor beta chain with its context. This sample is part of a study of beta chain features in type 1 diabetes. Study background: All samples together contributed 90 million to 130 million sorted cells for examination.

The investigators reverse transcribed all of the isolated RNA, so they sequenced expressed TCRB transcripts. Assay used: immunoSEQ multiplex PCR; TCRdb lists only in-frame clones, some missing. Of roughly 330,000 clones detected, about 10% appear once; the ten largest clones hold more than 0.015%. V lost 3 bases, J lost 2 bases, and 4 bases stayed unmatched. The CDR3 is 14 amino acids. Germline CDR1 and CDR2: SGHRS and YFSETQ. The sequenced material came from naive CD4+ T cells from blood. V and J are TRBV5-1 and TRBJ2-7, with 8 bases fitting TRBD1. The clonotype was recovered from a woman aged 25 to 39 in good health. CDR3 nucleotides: TGCGCCAGCAGCTCGGACAGGGATCCCTACGAGCAGTACTTC. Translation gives CASSSDRDPYEQYF.